The 12 T cell receptor beta chains in this list originate from one sample, sequenced in a study of T-cell reconstitution after alpha-beta-depleted transplantation in children. Library preparation (for TCRbeta) was performed with unique molecular identifiers. MiXCR, run by TCRdb on the PCR reads, gives a single entry per CDR3 protein. The table records some 240,000 distinct CDR3 sequences, 9.7% of them present only once. This specimen was PBMCs from the stem cell graft donor, taken from the stem cell graft. These TCRs come from a human donor who donated a stem cell graft to a child with SCID.

There are many counts of this clonotype. For the CDR3, the DNA is TGTGCCATCACCAATCGACAGGGGGCCTCCGGGGAGCTGTTTTTT. Its translation: CAITNRQGASGELFF. The V call is TRBV10-3, the J call TRBJ2-2, with 10 bases identical to TRBD1. V shed 7 bases, J shed 6 bases, and the junction held 8 bases outside the gene matches. The CDR3 is 15 amino acids. Per the germline V gene, CDR1 is ENHRY and CDR2 is SYGVKD.

This clonotype was picked up many times. The chain is built from TRBV6-5 and TRBJ1-3; possible D gene TRBD1, 5 bases. The CDR3 is 18 residues long. The V gene's germline CDR1 is MNHEY and CDR2 SVGAGI. Trimming shortened V by 0 bases and J by 0 bases, and 15 bases separated the two germline ends. The CDR3 here is CASSYSSGTVYSGNTIYF. DNA of the CDR3: TGTGCCAGCAGTTACTCCTCGGGGACGGTCTACTCTGGAAACACCATATATTTT.

This clonotype was detected many times. The chain couples TRBV5-1 to TRBJ2-3, with 8 bases identical to TRBD2. There are 16 residues in the CDR3. CDR1 and CDR2 (germline): SGHRS, YFSETQ. V lost 3 bases and J lost 2; bases outside the gene matches: 8. CDR3: CASSWGLVETTDTQYF. CDR3 DNA: TGCGCCAGCAGCTGGGGACTAGTCGAAACCACAGATACGCAGTATTTT.

The sample holds a few counts of this clonotype. The chain has TRBV28 and TRBJ2-7; D tentatively reads TRBD1 or TRBD2 (6 bases each). The germline V and J ends were trimmed by 5 bases and 4 bases, with 18 bases remaining between them. CDR3 size: 15 residues. Germline loops: CDR1 MDHEN, CDR2 SYDVKM. This CDR3 is CASSARGLLEYEQYF. The CDR3 DNA follows: TGTGCCAGCAGTGCCAGGGGACTCCTTGAGTACGAGCAGTACTTC.

This clonotype showed up many times. This sequence joins TRBV7-9 and TRBJ1-4, with 9 bases matching TRBD1. The V gene's germline CDR1 is SEHNR and CDR2 FQNEAQ (reference sequence). Trimming removed 5 bases from V and 7 bases from J; junction bases left unmatched: 5. The CDR3 has 14 amino acids. The CDR3 sequence is CASSPRDRAEKLFF. The DNA for the CDR3 is TGTGCCAGCAGCCCCCGGGACAGGGCTGAAAAACTGTTTTTT.

V gene TRBV12-3 or TRBV12-4 combines with J gene TRBJ1-2; D perhaps matches TRBD1 (6 bases). V lost 10 bases to trimming and J lost 4 bases, with 19 bases between them. CDR3 length: 14 residues. CDR3 in amino acids: CAICLGGPIYGYTF. As DNA, the CDR3 is TGTGCCATCTGCTTAGGGGGACCGATCTATGGCTACACCTTC.

This clonotype showed up many times. The chain carries TRBV20-1 and TRBJ2-3; D unclear. Germline CDR1 reads DFQATT; CDR2 reads SNEGSKA (reference sequence). Trimming pared 5 bases from V and 0 bases from J, leaving 12 bases between. This CDR3 spans 14 amino acids. This CDR3 is CSAWAGPSTDTQYF. In DNA, the CDR3 is TGCAGTGCTTGGGCCGGGCCGAGCACAGATACGCAGTATTTT.

Many counts were recorded for this clonotype. V gene TRBV5-5 combines with J gene TRBJ2-7, with D possibly matching TRBD2 (6 bases). Germline assignment: CDR1 SGHKS and CDR2 YYEKEE (reference sequence). The CDR3 is 12 amino acids. The V and J ends lost 4 bases and 6 bases respectively, with 11 bases between them. CDR3 region: CASSVGGIEQYF. The CDR3, as DNA: TGTGCCAGCAGCGTTGGGGGGATCGAGCAGTACTTC.

In its sample, this clonotype was seen many times. The V call is TRBV20-1, the J call TRBJ1-1, with TRBD1 as a possible D gene (5 bases). The CDR3 consists of 13 residues. V gave up 8 bases and J gave up 5 bases, with 18 bases separating them. CDR1 and CDR2 from the germline V gene are DFQATT and SNEGSKA (reference sequence). The chain's CDR3 is CSMVGHRGTEAFF. The CDR3 nucleotides read TGCAGTATGGTCGGACACCGCGGGACTGAAGCTTTCTTT.

This clonotype was recorded at least ten times. This chain uses TRBV12-3 or TRBV12-4 with TRBJ2-3, with D hard to call. V dropped 6 bases and J dropped 8 bases, with 12 bases sitting between them. The CDR3 covers 12 residues. The CDR3 reads CASSLAQTTQYF. The CDR3, as DNA: TGTGCCAGCAGCCTCGCCCAGACTACGCAGTATTTT.

Many counts were recorded for this clonotype. V gene TRBV2 combines with J gene TRBJ2-5, with 10 bases matching TRBD2. The CDR3 consists of 16 residues. CDR1 and CDR2 from the germline V gene are SNHLY and FYNNEI. Trimming at V came to 3 bases and at J to 1 base, leaving 5 bases not matched to a gene. The CDR3 nucleotides read TGTGCCAGCAGTGATGGTTCTAGCGGGGGCCAAGAGACCCAGTACTTC. It yields the protein CASSDGSSGGQETQYF.

The CDR3 protein is CASSRQESSYEQYF. The CDR3 DNA sequence: TGTGCCAGCAGTAGACAGGAGAGCTCCTACGAGCAGTACTTC. The chain joins TRBV12-3 or TRBV12-4 to TRBJ2-7; possibly TRBD1 for D (6 bases). Trimming stripped 5 bases from V and 0 bases from J, with 11 bases between. CDR3 length: 14 amino acids.